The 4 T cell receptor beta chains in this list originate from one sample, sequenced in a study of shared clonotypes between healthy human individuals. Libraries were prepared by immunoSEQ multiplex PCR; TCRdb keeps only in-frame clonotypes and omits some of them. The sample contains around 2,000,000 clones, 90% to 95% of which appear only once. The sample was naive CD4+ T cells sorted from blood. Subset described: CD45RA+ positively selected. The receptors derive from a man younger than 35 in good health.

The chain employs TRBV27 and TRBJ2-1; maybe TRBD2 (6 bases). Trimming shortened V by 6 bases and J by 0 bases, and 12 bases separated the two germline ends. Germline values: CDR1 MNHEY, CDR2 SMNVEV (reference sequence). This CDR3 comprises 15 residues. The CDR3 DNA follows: TGTGCCAGCAGCAGAGCGGGCAGCTCCTACAATGAGCAGTTCTTC. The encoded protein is CASSRAGSSYNEQFF.

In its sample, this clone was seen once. The CDR3 DNA sequence: TGCGCCAGCAGCCAAGATGAAACAGGGGGGTTTAATGAAAAACTGTTTTTT. Its protein is CASSQDETGGFNEKLFF. The gene calls are TRBV4-1 and TRBJ1-4; the match to TRBD1 covers 8 bases. The CDR3 is 17 residues long. Germline CDR1 and CDR2: MGHRA and YSYEKL. V gave up 0 bases and J gave up 4 bases; unmatched junction bases: 7.

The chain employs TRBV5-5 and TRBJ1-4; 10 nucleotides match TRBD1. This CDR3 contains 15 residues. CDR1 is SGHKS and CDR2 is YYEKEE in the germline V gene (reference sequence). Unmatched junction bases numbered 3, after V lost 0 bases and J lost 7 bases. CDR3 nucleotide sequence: TGTGCCAGCAGCTTGGACGGGACAGGGGCTGAAAAACTGTTTTTT. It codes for CASSLDGTGAEKLFF. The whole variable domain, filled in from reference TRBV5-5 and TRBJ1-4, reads DAGVTQSPTHLIKTRGQQVTLRCSPISGHKSVSWYQQVLGQGPQFIFQYYEKEERGRGNFPDRFSARQFPNYSSELNVNALLLGDSALYLCASSLDGTGAEKLFFGSGTQLSVL.

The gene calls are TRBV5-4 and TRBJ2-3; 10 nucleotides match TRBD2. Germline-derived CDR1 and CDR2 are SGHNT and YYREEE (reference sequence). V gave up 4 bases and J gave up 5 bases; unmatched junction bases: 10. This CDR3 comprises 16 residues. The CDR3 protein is CASSGRVAGGRDTQYF. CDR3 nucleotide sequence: TGTGCCAGCAGCGGGAGGGTAGCGGGGGGCCGAGATACGCAGTATTTT.